The 5 T cell receptor beta chains below all came from one sample that was sequenced in a study of cytomegalovirus exposure and HLA in healthy donors. The PCR used 60 Vbeta and 13 Jbeta primers. Assay used: immunoSEQ multiplex PCR; TCRdb lists only in-frame clones, some missing. The repertoire holds 110,000 to 150,000 clones, with roughly 80% as singletons. Sequenced material: PBMCs. Receptors originate from a woman aged 35 to 49 in good health and CMV-seropositive.

This clone appeared a single time. The V call is TRBV6-5, the J call TRBJ1-2; D is uncertain. The V and J ends lost 7 bases and 0 bases respectively, with 12 bases between them. The CDR3 totals 14 residues. Germline CDR1 MNHEY, CDR2 SVGAGI. CDR3 loop: CASKNGVANYGYTF. For the CDR3, the DNA is TGTGCCAGCAAAAACGGGGTGGCTAACTATGGCTACACCTTC.

This clone was counted a few times. The V and J genes are TRBV25-1 and TRBJ1-3, with D hard to call. Trimming pared 5 bases from V and 0 bases from J, leaving 8 bases between. Germline V gene sequence: CDR1 MGHDK, CDR2 SYGVNS. This CDR3 has 14 residues. The CDR3 is CASSSSFSGNTIYF. DNA for the CDR3: TGTGCCAGCAGTTCGAGCTTCTCTGGAAACACCATATATTTT.

The chain combines TRBV25-1 with TRBJ2-7, with a possible D match to TRBD2 (5 bases). Per the germline V gene, CDR1 is MGHDK and CDR2 is SYGVNS. Trimming took off 6 bases at V and 6 bases at J, with 9 bases between the two ends. This CDR3 has 11 residues. CDR3 nucleotides: TGTGCCAGCAGGAGGGCGGTCGAGCAGTACTTC. Its protein product is CASRRAVEQYF.

The chain uses TRBV18 and TRBJ1-1; the D is unclear. Trimming cost V 0 bases and J 5 bases, with 13 bases left between them. Germline lookup yields CDR1 KGHSH and CDR2 LQKENI. This CDR3 is 15 amino acids long. CDR3 nucleotides: TGTGCCAGCTCACCACCGAGACCGGGTAGTACTGAAGCTTTCTTT. This encodes CASSPPRPGSTEAFF.

For this clone: Other DNA sequences in this specimen translate into the identical CDR3. V gene TRBV7-2 combines with J gene TRBJ1-6, with D possibly matching TRBD1 (5 bases). The germline CDR1 and CDR2 sequences are SGHTA and FQGNSA. This CDR3 has 15 amino acids. The ends were cut back, 5 bases at V and 7 bases at J, with 15 bases in the middle. The CDR3 loop is CASSRAGGGNSPLHF. In nucleotides, the CDR3 is TGTGCCAGCAGCCGAGCCGGGGGTGGAAATTCACCCCTCCACTTT.